The 14 T cell receptor beta chains below come from one sample, sequenced in a study of cytomegalovirus exposure and HLA in healthy donors. PCR primers comprised 60 Vbeta and 13 Jbeta primers. Libraries were prepared by immunoSEQ multiplex PCR; TCRdb keeps only in-frame clonotypes and omits some of them. The sample shows 110,000 to 150,000 clones, over 60% of them seen only once. Sequencing was carried out using PBMCs. The source of these receptors is a man in his forties in good health and CMV-seronegative.

Here the CDR3 reads CASSLFQGGNTIYF. The CDR3 DNA is TGTGCCAGCAGTTTATTTCAGGGAGGAAACACCATATATTTT. This chain links TRBV28 with TRBJ1-3, with D perhaps TRBD1 (5 bases). The CDR3 consists of 14 residues. Germline V lookup: CDR1 MDHEN, CDR2 SYDVKM. The ends were cut back, 1 base at V and 4 bases at J, with 8 bases in the middle. The variable domain in full, with the rest retrieved from reference TRBV28 and TRBJ1-3, is DVKVTQSSRYLVKRTGEKVFLECVQDMDHENMFWYRQDPGLGLRLIYFSYDVKMKEKGDIPEGYSVSREKKERFSLILESASTNQTSMYLCASSLFQGGNTIYFGEGSWLTVV.

The CDR3 sequence is CASSSTGLGNQPQHF. The CDR3 region has the DNA TGTGCCAGCAGTTCTACAGGGTTAGGGAATCAGCCCCAGCATTTT. The chain joins TRBV6-6 to TRBJ1-5; D is perhaps TRBD1 (6 bases). From germline, CDR1 is MNHNY and CDR2 SVGAGI (reference sequence). The CDR3 runs to 15 residues. Trimming took 4 bases from V and 4 from J, leaving 14 bases between them.

For the CDR3, the DNA is TGTGCCAGCAGCTTGCTTGGACAGGGGGCTGGCGAGACCCAGTACTTC. Protein: CASSLLGQGAGETQYF. The chain couples TRBV5-8 to TRBJ2-5; 11 nucleotides align to TRBD1. The V gene's germline CDR1 is SGHTS and CDR2 YDEGEE. Losses at the gene ends were 1 base for V and 5 bases for J; bases not matched to a gene: 7. CDR3 size: 16 residues.

The chain couples TRBV21-1 to TRBJ1-2. TRBV21-1 is listed as a pseudogene. The CDR3 has 12 amino acids. CDR3 sequence reads: CTYVGGLHGYTF. The CDR3 nucleotides read TGTACCTACGTCGGGGGGCTCCATGGCTACACCTTC.

This clone occurred a few times. V and J are TRBV7-9 and TRBJ2-1, with 9 positions matching TRBD1. Germline V lookup: CDR1 SEHNR, CDR2 FQNEAQ (reference sequence). CDR3 length equals 15 residues. V dropped 4 bases and J dropped 8; count of bases not matched to a gene: 9. The CDR3 region has the DNA TGTGCCAGCAGCTGGACAGGGGCCGGGAGTGATGAGCAGTTCTTC. Translating it yields CASSWTGAGSDEQFF.

To note about this clone: This sample also contains other DNA sequences that code for the same CDR3. The chain links TRBV7-9 to TRBJ2-7; D call uncertain. V lost 1 base to trimming and J lost 3 bases, with 4 bases between them. The CDR3 contains 12 residues. The V gene's germline CDR1 is SEHNR and CDR2 FQNEAQ (reference sequence). In DNA form, the CDR3 reads TGTGCCAGCAGCTTAGGCAGCTACGAGCAGTACTTC. As protein: CASSLGSYEQYF.

In DNA form, the CDR3 reads TGTGCCTGGACCCAAGGCGGGGGTGAGCAGTTCTTC. It is translated as CAWTQGGGEQFF. The chain recombines TRBV30 with TRBJ2-1, with TRBD2 matching over 7 bases. CDR1 and CDR2 from the germline V gene are GTSNPN and SVGIG (reference sequence). The CDR3 contains 12 residues. The junction had 6 bases not matched to a gene; V was cut back by 4 bases and J by 9 bases.

This chain joins TRBV11-2 and TRBJ2-1, with 8 bases fitting TRBD2. CDR3 size: 16 residues. The germline V gene has CDR1 SGHAT and CDR2 FQNNGV. Trimming cost V 1 base and J 5 bases; bases outside gene matches: 7. CDR3 nucleotides: TGTGCCAGCAGCTTAGTGGTTAGCGGGACCCACAATGAGCAGTTCTTC. Its protein product is CASSLVVSGTHNEQFF.

This clone was observed a single time. V gene TRBV4-1 combines with J gene TRBJ1-3; D gene ambiguous. Germline CDR1 MGHRA, CDR2 YSYEKL. The V end lost 5 bases, the J end lost 0 bases, and 14 bases lay between the germline ends. CDR3 length: 16 amino acids. The CDR3 region has the DNA TGCGCCAGCAGCGAACGTAGTCCGGTCTCTGGAAACACCATATATTTT. It translates to CASSERSPVSGNTIYF.

This clone was counted once. This chain joins TRBV28 and TRBJ1-3, with D perhaps TRBD1 (5 bases). V was trimmed by 4 bases and J by 2 bases, leaving 15 bases between them. This CDR3 has 16 residues. The germline gives CDR1 MDHEN, CDR2 SYDVKM. CDR3 residues: CASSSRWKGTGNTIYF. In DNA form, the CDR3 reads TGTGCCAGCAGTTCCAGGTGGAAGGGGACTGGAAACACCATATATTTT. Complete variable domain (other parts from reference TRBV28 and TRBJ1-3): DVKVTQSSRYLVKRTGEKVFLECVQDMDHENMFWYRQDPGLGLRLIYFSYDVKMKEKGDIPEGYSVSREKKERFSLILESASTNQTSMYLCASSSRWKGTGNTIYFGEGSWLTVV.

V is TRBV28 and J is TRBJ2-3; 12 bases line up with TRBD2. The V segment lost 2 bases and the J segment 0 bases; nucleotides outside the gene matches: 9. Germline CDR1 is MDHEN and CDR2 is SYDVKM. CDR3 length equals 19 residues. Here the CDR3 reads CASSLGWTSGDTSTDTQYF. The DNA of the CDR3 is TGTGCCAGCAGTTTAGGTTGGACTAGCGGGGACACTAGCACAGATACGCAGTATTTT.

J is TRBJ1-1 and V is TRBV27, with 9 bases fitting TRBD1. The J segment lost 4 bases and the V segment lost 6 bases, leaving 9 bases of the junction unmatched. The CDR3 has 15 amino acids. CDR1 is MNHEY and CDR2 is SMNVEV in the germline V gene (reference sequence). The CDR3 coding sequence is TGTGCCAGCAGGATACAGGGGGCCTGGCGCACTGAAGCTTTCTTT. Protein sequence: CASRIQGAWRTEAFF.

The count of this clone is one. The chain has TRBV2 and TRBJ1-2, with D possibly matching TRBD1 (5 bases). Germline loops: CDR1 SNHLY, CDR2 FYNNEI. V lost 2 bases, J lost 1 base, and 17 bases lay in between. This CDR3 is 17 amino acids long. CDR3 bases: TGTGCCAGCAGTGAAAAAGAGCTCTGGACACTTAACTATGGCTACACCTTC. This gives the protein CASSEKELWTLNYGYTF. Supplemented by reference TRBV2 and TRBJ1-2, the full variable domain reads EPEVTQTPSHQVTQMGQEVILRCVPISNHLYFYWYRQILGQKVEFLVSFYNNEISEKSEIFDDQFSVERPDGSNFTLKIRSTKLEDSAMYFCASSEKELWTLNYGYTFGSGTRLTVV.

The chain is built from TRBV7-2 and TRBJ2-4; the D is unclear. CDR1 is SGHTA and CDR2 is FQGNSA in the germline V gene. CDR3 size: 16 residues. Trimming stripped 1 base from V and 3 bases from J, with 13 bases between. Here the CDR3 DNA reads TGTGCCAGCAGCTTAGGGGCATGGTATGACAAAAACATTCAGTACTTC. Translated: CASSLGAWYDKNIQYF.